These T cell receptor beta chains were read from a single sample in a study of T cell clones after liver transplantation. Clones were sequenced by immunoSEQ multiplex PCR, and TCRdb holds only the in-frame ones, with some missing. This table holds about 74,000 clones, about 80% found once. This specimen consisted of CD4+ T cells from blood, obtained before liver transplant. The receptors shown here come from a human donor who received a liver transplant. CDR3s include the opening cysteine and the closing phenylalanine or tryptophan. D genes are given only for firm matches. Clone sizes are given selectively: once, few, many, or a class where the clone is expanded.

TRBV5-1,TRBJ2-1,14,.,.,TGCGCCAGCAGCTTGGGTAGCGTCTACAATGAGCAGTTCTTC,CASSLGSVYNEQFF
TRBV18,TRBJ2-2,16,once,.,TGTGCCAGCTCACCTCGTACGGGACCTAACACCGGGGAGCTGTTTTTT,CASSPRTGPNTGELFF
TRBV10-1,TRBJ1-1,14,.,.,TGCGCCAGCAGTGAGTTTCGAGGGAACACTGAAGCTTTCTTT,CASSEFRGNTEAFF
TRBV28,TRBJ2-7,13,.,TRBD1,TGTGCCAGCAGTGGTGACAGGGTGACCGAGCAGTACTTC,CASSGDRVTEQYF
TRBV5-1,TRBJ1-4,14,.,.,TGCGCCAGCAGCTTGGATAGGACCGATGAAAAACTGTTTTTT,CASSLDRTDEKLFF
TRBV18,TRBJ2-4,18,.,TRBD1,TGTGCCAGCTCCAGACCCACCGGGACAGCACTAGCCAAAAACATTCAGTACTTC,CASSRPTGTALAKNIQYF
TRBV28,TRBJ1-2,14,.,TRBD1,TGTGCCAGCAAGCAGGGGGCGCACGACTATGGCTACACCTTC,CASKQGAHDYGYTF
TRBV29-1,TRBJ1-1,13,.,.,TGCAGCACTTACAGGGATTCCGCACCCGAAGCTTTCTTT,CSTYRDSAPEAFF
TRBV5-1,TRBJ2-1,15,.,.,TGCGCCAGCAGCTTGGGCAGGGGAGACTACAATGAGCAGTTCTTC,CASSLGRGDYNEQFF
TRBV5-6,TRBJ2-7,13,once,.,TGTGCCAGCAGCTGGACGGAGTCCTACGAGCAGTACTTC,CASSWTESYEQYF
TRBV7-9,TRBJ2-1,12,.,.,TGTGCCAGCAGCTTAGTGGTCTATGAGCAGTTCTTC,CASSLVVYEQFF
TRBV5-8,TRBJ1-4,12,.,.,TGTGCCAGCCCTATATTGGGTGAAAAACTGTTTTTT,CASPILGEKLFF
TRBV19,TRBJ2-1,13,.,TRBD2,TGTGCCAGTAGTATCAATGGGGAGGGTGAGCAGTTCTTC,CASSINGEGEQFF
TRBV19,TRBJ1-2,16,.,TRBD1,TGTGCCAGTAGGTCTGGACAGGGGGTTTTGGACTATGGCTACACCTTC,CASRSGQGVLDYGYTF
TRBV15,TRBJ2-7,14,.,.,TGTGCCACCAGCAAGGAGGGGGTTACCTACGAGCAGTACTTC,CATSKEGVTYEQYF
TRBV7-3,TRBJ2-1,14,.,.,TGTGCCAGCAGCCTTCGACTAGGAGGGGATGAGCAGTTCTTC,CASSLRLGGDEQFF
TRBV28,TRBJ1-5,14,.,.,TGTGCCAGCAGTTTGTGGCTTGGCAATCAGCCCCAGCATTTT,CASSLWLGNQPQHF
TRBV2,TRBJ2-2,16,once,.,TGTGCCAGCAGTTCTTCTTTTACAGCAAACACCGGGGAGCTGTTTTTT,CASSSSFTANTGELFF
TRBV18,TRBJ2-1,14,.,.,TGTGCCAGCGTTCGGGACTTAGAAAACAATGAGCAGTTCTTC,CASVRDLENNEQFF
TRBV5-4,TRBJ2-5,15,.,.,TGTGCCAGCAGCTTGGTGCCCCCTAACCAAGAGACCCAGTACTTC,CASSLVPPNQETQYF